The 6 T cell receptor beta chains below were found in one sample sequenced in a study of T cells after posttransplantation cyclophosphamide. Using immunoSEQ multiplex PCR, the repertoire was profiled, and TCRdb retains in-frame clones only, with some absent. In total the sample includes about 39,000 clones, none of them seen once. The sample was PBMCs. The origin of the receptors is a woman between 50 and 59 years old in good health and a related stem cell transplant donor.

This clone turned up a few times. The chain recombines TRBV28 with TRBJ2-5; 7 bases are shared with TRBD2. TRBJ2-7 matches the DNA end more closely, so the J call is doubtful. CDR3 size: 15 residues. Germline CDR1 is MDHEN and CDR2 is SYDVKM. In DNA form, the CDR3 reads TGTGCCAGCAGTTTATCGGGGGGTGCCACCTACGAGCAGTACTTC. Its translation is CASSLSGGATYEQYF.

In its sample, this clone was seen many times. V and J are TRBV14 and TRBJ2-5; possibly TRBD1 for D (5 bases). The CDR3 covers 13 residues. V was clipped by 1 base and J by 9 bases, with 12 bases between them. The germline gives CDR1 SGHDN, CDR2 FVKESK. CDR3 amino acids: CASSQGQGIAQYF. The CDR3 bases are TGTGCCAGCAGCCAAGGGCAGGGAATAGCCCAGTACTTC.

This clone was seen repeatedly, ten times or more. The chain combines TRBV18 with TRBJ1-2; 8 positions match TRBD1. The germline CDR1 and CDR2 sequences are KGHSH and LQKENI. This CDR3 has 15 residues. Trimming removed 1 base from V and 6 bases from J; junction bases left unmatched: 7. The CDR3 DNA follows: TGTGCCAGCTCACCACTGTCAGGGGGCCGGGATGGCTACACCTTC. It is translated as CASSPLSGGRDGYTF.

This clone appeared many times. The chain recombines TRBV7-9 with TRBJ1-1; weak D call: TRBD1 (5 bases). Looked up from germline, CDR1 is SEHNR and CDR2 is FQNEAQ (reference sequence). The CDR3 is made up of 15 amino acids. Deletions cut 4 bases from V and 0 bases from J, with 12 bases between. The CDR3 is CASSWDGSLNTEAFF. CDR3 nucleotide sequence: TGTGCCAGCAGCTGGGACGGGAGCTTGAACACTGAAGCTTTCTTT.

This clone was observed at least ten times. This chain uses TRBV5-4 with TRBJ1-2; weak D call: TRBD1 (6 bases). The CDR3 contains 13 residues. Trimming stripped 4 bases from V and 5 bases from J, with 12 bases between. Germline CDR1 SGHNT, CDR2 YYREEE (reference sequence). The CDR3 sequence: CASSRSDRYGYTF. The CDR3 DNA reads as TGTGCCAGCAGCCGAAGCGACAGGTATGGCTACACCTTC.

In this sample, this clone turned up many times. J is TRBJ1-2 and V is TRBV28; 8 positions match TRBD1. The CDR3 runs to 16 residues. Unmatched junction bases numbered 10, after V lost 1 base and J lost 6 bases. Germline-derived CDR1 and CDR2 are MDHEN and SYDVKM. The CDR3 region has the DNA TGTGCCAGCAGTTTATCTCAGGGGGCTTGGTGGGATGGCTACACCTTC. The encoded protein is CASSLSQGAWWDGYTF.